This TCR beta chain comes out of a study of cytomegalovirus exposure and HLA in healthy donors (TCRdb year 2017). Background on the whole study: The 500 to 700 repertoires of the first cohort and the 95 to 150 validation repertoires were produced on the same platform, according to a later analysis. The study aimed to test whether signatures of past pathogen exposure could be identified by cataloging public T cell receptors. A separate validation cohort of about 110 different subjects was used in addition to the 666-subject first cohort. To predict cytomegalovirus infection status, the study brought together high-throughput TCR immunosequencing, statistical association of individual TCRs with disease status, and machine learning.

What the study reported, not specific to this receptor: While some public TCRs were present in many individuals, most TCR sequences turned up only very rarely across donors. In a later analysis, TCRs clustered in the first cohort were found to also tend to co-occur in the roughly 110 validation repertoires, with 90% to 95% of cluster scores above 0. In vitro tests confirmed that three of the cytomegalovirus-associated TCR beta chains recognize cytomegalovirus antigens. All 120 or so repertoires were used to score co-occurrence in the validation cohort in a later analysis, because that analysis had no HLA typing for the cohort. A total of roughly 160 TCR beta chains were listed by the study as associated with cytomegalovirus. It was suggested by the authors that the approach could potentially be generalized to other disease states and immunological phenotypes. The classifier was reported to diagnose cytomegalovirus status with high specificity and sensitivity in both the original and validation cohorts.

The donors were included in the validation cohort of over a hundred subjects, a group kept apart from the roughly 610-subject first cohort. Turning to this clone: Its antigen is currently not known. Nothing much larger sits one base from this clone, and base qualities are not available.

Libraries were built with the immunoSEQ multiplex PCR assay. In the source study's methods: To diagnose cytomegalovirus status from the catalog of TCR beta chain sequences, a statistical classification framework was built. TCRdb provides this immuneACCESS table in a form limited to in-frame rearrangements. Some clones are lacking; in checked studies, under half of them reflect an unresolved V gene, and why the rest are absent is not known. V, J and clone size derive from that table, while D and trimming were established from the DNA sequence. The sample yields roughly 76,000 clones; about 94% were counted once. The ten largest clones take up less than 2% of the sample. Including cysteine and phenylalanine, the CDR3 has 16 amino acids. The DNA shown is the 48-base CDR3, in frame from base 1. CDR1 and CDR2 were assigned from the germline V gene as SGHRS and YFSETQ. Clipping removes 6 bases from V and 4 bases from J, with 9 as the unmatched junction base count.

The origin of this receptor is a man aged 18 to 30 in good health and CMV-seropositive. Sequencing was done on a sample of PBMCs. The chain couples TRBV5-1 to TRBJ2-3, and 12 junction bases match TRBD2. The DNA reads TGCGCCAGCACCACAGTGACTAGCGGGAGCGCAGATACGCAGTATTTT. Its translation reads: CASTTVTSGSADTQYF.